Following are 17 T cell receptor beta chains from one sample sequenced in a study of T cells in Graves' hyperthyroidism and ophthalmopathy. RNA transcripts gave rise to amplified TCR beta CDR3 regions. HTBI primers drove first-round RT-PCR of the TCR CDR3. TCRdb re-called the multiplex PCR reads through MiXCR, storing one row per CDR3 protein. The data contain around 450,000 distinct CDR3 sequences, 15% to 18% of them singletons. Material for sequencing was blood. The receptors come from a woman younger than 35 with Graves' hyperthyroidism.

This clonotype appeared many times. The gene calls are TRBV5-1 and TRBJ2-3, with 10 bases that match TRBD2. Germline V gene sequence: CDR1 SGHRS, CDR2 YFSETQ. The CDR3 spans 17 residues. After removal of 0 bases from V and 1 base from J, the junction contained 5 bases not matched to a gene. The CDR3 nucleotides read TGCGCCAGCAGCTTGGACCTAGCGGGAGTCGGCACAGATACGCAGTATTTT. This codes for CASSLDLAGVGTDTQYF.

At least ten counts were recorded for this clonotype. V usage is TRBV7-3 and J usage is TRBJ2-5, with a weak D call TRBD1 (5 bases). CDR1 and CDR2 (germline): SGHTA, FQGTGA. V was clipped by 5 bases and J by 7 bases, with 20 bases between them. CDR3 size: 15 residues. CDR3 nucleotides: TGTGCCAGCAGCCTAGGAAGGGGCTCCCTGGGGACCCAGTACTTC. Residues: CASSLGRGSLGTQYF.

This clonotype was seen ten or more times. The chain combines TRBV6-1 with TRBJ2-3; 7 bases map to TRBD1. Germline lookup yields CDR1 MNHNS and CDR2 SASEGT. The V and J ends lost 4 bases and 2 bases, in that order; junction bases with no gene match: 6. The length of the CDR3 is 15 residues. The CDR3 sequence is CASSANRGHTDTQYF. CDR3 bases: TGTGCCAGCAGTGCGAACAGGGGTCACACAGATACGCAGTATTTT.

This clonotype has at least ten counts. This chain connects TRBV27 to TRBJ2-7; TRBD2 matches 14 bases. The length of the CDR3 is 15 residues. The germline CDR1 and CDR2 sequences are MNHEY and SMNVEV (reference sequence). Trimming removed 5 bases from V and 5 bases from J; junction bases left unmatched: 5. The CDR3 sequence: CASSMGLAGDNEQYF. In DNA form, the CDR3 reads TGTGCCAGCAGTATGGGACTAGCGGGAGATAACGAGCAGTACTTC.

The rearrangement links TRBV18 to TRBJ1-3; no firm D call. V lost 3 bases and J lost 0, with 12 bases in between. The CDR3 has 16 residues. Germline CDR1 KGHSH, CDR2 LQKENI. Written as DNA, the CDR3 is TGTGCCAGCTCACCGTCACAGTTACCCTCTGGAAACACCATATATTTT. Translated, it gives CASSPSQLPSGNTIYF.

The chain carries TRBV5-5 and TRBJ1-5; D gene unclear. V dropped 0 bases and J dropped 0 bases, with 7 bases sitting between them. Looked up from germline, CDR1 is SGHKS and CDR2 is YYEKEE (reference sequence). This CDR3 spans 15 amino acids. CDR3 protein: CASSLGQTSNQPQHF. CDR3 sequence (DNA): TGTGCCAGCAGCTTGGGTCAGACTAGCAATCAGCCCCAGCATTTT.

This clonotype was recorded many times. This chain connects TRBV28 to TRBJ2-1, with D perhaps TRBD1 (5 bases). V was shortened by 6 bases and J by 6 bases, with 12 bases between the two germline ends. Germline values: CDR1 MDHEN, CDR2 SYDVKM. The length of the CDR3 is 13 residues. CDR3 amino acids: CASRPTGFNEQFF. CDR3 nucleotide sequence: TGTGCCAGCAGACCCACAGGATTCAATGAGCAGTTCTTC. Full variable domain (remainder filled in from reference TRBV28 and TRBJ2-1): DVKVTQSSRYLVKRTGEKVFLECVQDMDHENMFWYRQDPGLGLRLIYFSYDVKMKEKGDIPEGYSVSREKKERFSLILESASTNQTSMYLCASRPTGFNEQFFGPGTRLTVL.

This clonotype has ten or more counts. The chain has TRBV6-1 and TRBJ1-5; D is possibly TRBD1 (5 bases). Trimming pared 8 bases from V and 3 bases from J, leaving 17 bases between. This CDR3 comprises 15 residues. Germline-derived CDR1 and CDR2 are MNHNS and SASEGT. The CDR3 coding sequence is TGTGCCAGCGTACATCAAGGGGAAAACAATCAGCCCCAGCATTTT. As protein: CASVHQGENNQPQHF.

The gene calls are TRBV9 and TRBJ2-1; D is undetermined. The CDR3 contains 16 residues. Deletions cut 0 bases from V and 6 bases from J, with 16 bases between. Germline CDR1 and CDR2: SGDLS and YYNGEE. CDR3 nucleotide sequence: TGTGCCAGCAGCGTAGCGTCCCTAATTGTGGGCAATGAGCAGTTCTTC. It yields the protein CASSVASLIVGNEQFF. Combining the CDR3 with reference TRBV9 and TRBJ2-1 gives the whole variable domain DSGVTQTPKHLITATGQRVTLRCSPRSGDLSVYWYQQSLDQGLQFLIQYYNGEERAKGNILERFSAQQFPDLHSELNLSSLELGDSALYFCASSVASLIVGNEQFFGPGTRLTVL.

This clonotype was counted only a few times. V usage is TRBV12-5 and J usage is TRBJ1-5; 9 bases map to TRBD1. Trimming removed 7 bases from V and 1 base from J; junction bases left unmatched: 5. Germline CDR1 LGHNT, CDR2 FRNRAP. The CDR3 consists of 15 residues. CDR3 protein: CASAKDRGSNQPQHF. The CDR3 coding sequence is TGTGCTAGTGCCAAGGACAGGGGCAGCAATCAGCCCCAGCATTTT.

Ten or more counts support this clonotype. The chain employs TRBV10-3 and TRBJ2-5, with 7 bases identical to TRBD1. There are 13 residues in the CDR3. Trimming cost V 4 bases and J 5 bases; bases outside gene matches: 4. Germline V gene sequence: CDR1 ENHRY, CDR2 SYGVKD. DNA for the CDR3: TGTGCCATCAGTGTCAGGGGGTTCGAGACCCAGTACTTC. Its protein is CAISVRGFETQYF.

This clonotype has ten or more counts. This chain links TRBV5-1 with TRBJ1-1; unclear D gene. Trimming removed 5 bases from V and 0 bases from J, with 11 bases in between. This CDR3 has 14 residues. Germline-derived CDR1 and CDR2 are SGHRS and YFSETQ. This CDR3 reads CASSPSAMNTEAFF. The CDR3 DNA is TGCGCCAGCAGTCCAAGCGCAATGAACACTGAAGCTTTCTTT.

This clonotype was seen only a few times. CDR3 bases: TGTGCCAGCAGCCAAGGGGGACAGGCCCTCTATGGCTACACCTTC. It yields the protein CASSQGGQALYGYTF. The chain couples TRBV4-2 to TRBJ1-2, with 8 positions matching TRBD1. Germline V gene lookup returns CDR1 LGHNA and CDR2 YNFKEQ. V dropped 1 base and J dropped 4; count of bases not matched to a gene: 5. This CDR3 has 15 amino acids.

This clonotype was found many times. This sequence joins TRBV7-9 and TRBJ1-2; weak D call: TRBD1 (5 bases). Germline CDR1 is SEHNR and CDR2 is FQNEAQ (reference sequence). CDR3 length: 18 amino acids. Trimming cost V 6 bases and J 2 bases, with 25 bases left between them. The CDR3 bases are TGTGCCAGCAGACAACTTAGGGGCACCATAAGCTTAAACTATGGCTACACCTTC. As protein: CASRQLRGTISLNYGYTF.

As regards this clonotype: This may stem from a read error, because a much larger clone lies one nucleotide away. CDR3 residues: CAGSEAIWSYGYTF. As DNA, the CDR3 is TGTGCCGGCAGTGAAGCGATATGGAGCTATGGCTACACCTTC. This sequence joins TRBV6-1 and TRBJ1-2; no definite D call. Germline loops: CDR1 MNHNS, CDR2 SASEGT. This CDR3 contains 14 residues.

This clonotype was recorded many times. V and J are TRBV5-1 and TRBJ2-2; D is ambiguous. V lost 2 bases and J lost 3, with 8 bases in between. This CDR3 has 14 residues. The germline CDR1 and CDR2 sequences are SGHRS and YFSETQ. CDR3 region: CASSLVADTGELFF. In DNA, the CDR3 is TGCGCCAGCAGCTTAGTGGCGGACACCGGGGAGCTGTTTTTT.

This clonotype was recorded at least ten times. The chain combines TRBV7-9 with TRBJ2-7, with TRBD1 identical over 8 bases. The J segment lost 2 bases and the V segment lost 5 bases, leaving 2 bases of the junction unmatched. The germline CDR1 and CDR2 sequences are SEHNR and FQNEAQ (reference sequence). The CDR3 extends over 13 amino acids. CDR3 nucleotides: TGTGCCAGCAGCCGACAGGGGACCTACGAGCAGTACTTC. Translating gives CASSRQGTYEQYF.